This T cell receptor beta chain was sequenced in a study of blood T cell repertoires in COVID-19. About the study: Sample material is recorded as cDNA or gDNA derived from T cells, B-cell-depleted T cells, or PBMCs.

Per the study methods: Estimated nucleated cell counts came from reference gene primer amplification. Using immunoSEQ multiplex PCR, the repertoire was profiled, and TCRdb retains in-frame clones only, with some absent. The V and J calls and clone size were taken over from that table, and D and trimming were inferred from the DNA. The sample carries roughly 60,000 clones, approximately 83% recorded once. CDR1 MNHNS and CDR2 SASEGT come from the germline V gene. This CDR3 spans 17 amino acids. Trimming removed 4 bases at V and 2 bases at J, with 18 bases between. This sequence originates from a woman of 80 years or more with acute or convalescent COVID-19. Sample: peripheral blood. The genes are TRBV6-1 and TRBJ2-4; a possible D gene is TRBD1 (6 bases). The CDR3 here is CASSAMGDTGSKNIQYF. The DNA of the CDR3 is TGTGCCAGCAGTGCGATGGGGGACACCGGGTCCAAAAACATTCAGTACTTC.